The 5 T cell receptor beta chains listed next were all sequenced from one sample in a study of human T cells and chemical hapten exposure. Described time point: patch test 2, 6 weeks after DPC sensitization. Sample treatment: therapeutic diphenylcyclopropenone sensitization with weekly scalp DPC. TCRdb processed the RACE reads anew with MiXCR; each CDR3 protein has one entry. The sample carries about 85,000 distinct CDR3 sequences, around 10% recorded once. The sample here was whole blood, taken in connection with sensitization to the hapten diphenylcyclopropenone (DPC). The receptors stem from a man aged 18 to 29 with alopecia areata. Some clones in this sample may be carry-over from other donors' samples.

This clonotype was recorded at least ten times. The genes are TRBV20-1 and TRBJ2-3; 12 nucleotides agree with TRBD2. This CDR3 comprises 13 residues. The germline gives CDR1 DFQATT, CDR2 SNEGSKA (reference sequence). V was clipped by 6 bases and J by 8 bases; unmatched bases: 6. The CDR3 nucleotides read TGCAGTGCCCCTAGCGGGGGGGTCGGTACGCAGTATTTT. This encodes CSAPSGGVGTQYF.

In DNA form, the CDR3 reads TGTGCCAGCAGTTTAGCCGGGACAAAAGAGACCCAGTACTTC. It specifies CASSLAGTKETQYF. The rearrangement joins TRBV12-3 or TRBV12-4 to TRBJ2-5; TRBD1 is a possible D gene (6 bases). The length of the CDR3 is 14 residues. V lost 0 bases and J lost 3, with 8 bases in between.

This clonotype was seen ten or more times. V gene TRBV5-1 combines with J gene TRBJ1-6; tentatively, D is TRBD1 (6 bases). The CDR3 runs 18 residues. Trimming took 2 bases from V and 9 from J, leaving 24 bases between them. Germline values: CDR1 SGHRS, CDR2 YFSETQ. The CDR3 here is CASSFAGDPPNPTSPLHF. The CDR3, as DNA: TGCGCCAGCAGCTTCGCAGGGGATCCCCCCAACCCTACTTCACCCCTCCACTTT.

In this sample, this clonotype turned up many times. This chain joins TRBV12-3 or TRBV12-4 and TRBJ2-7, with TRBD2 matching 7 bases. With 3 bases clipped from V and 6 bases from J, the junction kept 5 bases outside the gene matches. CDR3 length equals 13 residues. CDR3 DNA sequence: TGTGCCAGCAGTTTGGAGCGGGGAAGCGAGCAGTACGTC. It encodes CASSLERGSEQYV.

This clonotype occurred many times. This chain links TRBV20-1 with TRBJ1-5; D call uncertain. CDR3 length: 14 residues. Trimming cost V 5 bases and J 0 bases, with 11 bases left between them. Germline lookup yields CDR1 DFQATT and CDR2 SNEGSKA (reference sequence). The CDR3 is CSAQDGYSNQPQHF. The CDR3 DNA reads as TGCAGTGCTCAAGACGGTTATAGCAATCAGCCCCAGCATTTT.